This T cell receptor beta chain stems from a study of monozygotic twins with inflammatory bowel disease. Study results and caveats: Healthy co-twins, by inverse Simpson, had higher TCRbeta diversity than their siblings with IBD. Clonotype sharing was lower in IBD patients than healthy twins, most markedly with disease activity.

Collection of an approximately 2.6 ml blood sample took place per donor. The CDR3 is 16 amino acids. Germline V gives CDR1 SGHRS, CDR2 YFSETQ. In the case of this clonotype: What it binds is unknown.

Eight separate reactions per sample served to make cDNA. TCRdb reprocessed the 5' RACE reads and reports one entry per CDR3 protein, with no DNA. Across roughly 100,000 distinct CDR3 sequences, the top ten clones capture approximately 2% of the sample. Sequenced material: blood. J is TRBJ2-5 and V is TRBV5-1; absent DNA, TCRdb's TRBD1 call cannot be checked. The clonotype was recovered from a human donor with ulcerative colitis or Crohn's disease, or a healthy co-twin of an affected twin (not recorded which). This CDR3 is CASSRGTPSYQETQYF.